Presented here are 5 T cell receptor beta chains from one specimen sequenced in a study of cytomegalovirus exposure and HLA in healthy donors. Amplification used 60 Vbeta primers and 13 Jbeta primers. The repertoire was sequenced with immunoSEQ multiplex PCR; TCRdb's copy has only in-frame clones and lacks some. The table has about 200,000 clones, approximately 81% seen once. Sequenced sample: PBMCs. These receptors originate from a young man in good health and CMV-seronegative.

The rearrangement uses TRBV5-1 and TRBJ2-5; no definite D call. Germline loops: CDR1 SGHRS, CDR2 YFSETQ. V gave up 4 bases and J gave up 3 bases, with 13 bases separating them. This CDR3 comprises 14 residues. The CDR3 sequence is CASSNGVVEETQYF. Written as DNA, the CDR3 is TGCGCCAGCAGCAACGGAGTTGTGGAAGAGACCCAGTACTTC. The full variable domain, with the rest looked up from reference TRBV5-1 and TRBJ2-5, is KAGVTQTPRYLIKTRGQQVTLSCSPISGHRSVSWYQQTPGQGLQFLFEYFSETQRNKGNFPGRFSGRQFSNSRSEMNVSTLELGDSALYLCASSNGVVEETQYFGPGTRLLVL.

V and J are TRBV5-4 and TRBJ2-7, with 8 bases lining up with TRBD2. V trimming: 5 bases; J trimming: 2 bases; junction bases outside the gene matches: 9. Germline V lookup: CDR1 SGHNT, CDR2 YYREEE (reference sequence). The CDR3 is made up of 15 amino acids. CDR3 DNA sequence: TGTGCCAGCAGTCTCGGGGGGGGGCGGCCCTACGAGCAGTACTTC. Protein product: CASSLGGGRPYEQYF.

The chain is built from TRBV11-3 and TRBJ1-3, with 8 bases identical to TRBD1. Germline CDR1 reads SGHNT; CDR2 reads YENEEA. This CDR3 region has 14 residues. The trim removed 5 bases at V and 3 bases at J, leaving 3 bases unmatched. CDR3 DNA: TGTGCCAGCAGCCGGACAGGGAGTGGAAACACCATATATTTT. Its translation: CASSRTGSGNTIYF.

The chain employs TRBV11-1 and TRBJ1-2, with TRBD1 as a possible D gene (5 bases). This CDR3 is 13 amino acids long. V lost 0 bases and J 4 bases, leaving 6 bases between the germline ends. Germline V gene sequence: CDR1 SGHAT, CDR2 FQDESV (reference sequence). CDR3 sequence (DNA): TGTGCCAGCAGCTTAGCTGACAGCTATGGCTACACCTTC. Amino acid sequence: CASSLADSYGYTF.

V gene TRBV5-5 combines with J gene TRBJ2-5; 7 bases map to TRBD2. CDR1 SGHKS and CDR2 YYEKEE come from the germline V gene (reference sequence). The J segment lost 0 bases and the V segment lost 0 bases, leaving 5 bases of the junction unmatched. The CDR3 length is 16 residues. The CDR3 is CASSLAPAGHQETQYF. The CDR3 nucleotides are TGTGCCAGCAGCTTGGCTCCAGCGGGGCACCAAGAGACCCAGTACTTC.